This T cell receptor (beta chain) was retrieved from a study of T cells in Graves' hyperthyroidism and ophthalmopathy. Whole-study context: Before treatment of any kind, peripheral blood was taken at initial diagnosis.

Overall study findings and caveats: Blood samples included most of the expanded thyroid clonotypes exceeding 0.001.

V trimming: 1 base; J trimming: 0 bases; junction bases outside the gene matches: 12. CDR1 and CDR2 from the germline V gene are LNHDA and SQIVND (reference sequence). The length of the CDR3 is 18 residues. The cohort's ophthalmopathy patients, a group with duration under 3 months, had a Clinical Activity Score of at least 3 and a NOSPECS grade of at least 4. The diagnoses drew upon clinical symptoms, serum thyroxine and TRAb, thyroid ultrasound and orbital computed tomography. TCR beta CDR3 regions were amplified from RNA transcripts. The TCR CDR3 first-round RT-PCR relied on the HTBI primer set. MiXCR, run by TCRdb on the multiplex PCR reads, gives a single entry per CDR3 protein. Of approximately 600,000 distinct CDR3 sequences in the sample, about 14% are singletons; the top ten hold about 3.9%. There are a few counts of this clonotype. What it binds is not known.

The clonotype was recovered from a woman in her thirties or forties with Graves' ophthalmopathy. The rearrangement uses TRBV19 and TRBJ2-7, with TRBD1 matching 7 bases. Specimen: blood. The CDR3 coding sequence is TGTGCCAGTAGTATAGCCCCCTCCCGGACAGGAAGCTCCTACGAGCAGTACTTC. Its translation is CASSIAPSRTGSSYEQYF.